Below, 13 T cell receptor beta chains from the same sample are listed, as sequenced in a study of cytomegalovirus exposure and HLA in healthy donors. The study ran its PCR with 60 Vbeta and 13 Jbeta primers. The assay was immunoSEQ multiplex PCR, and TCRdb's table has in-frame clones only and misses some. The specimen's table records 110,000 to 150,000 clones. The sample taken for sequencing was PBMCs. These receptors were obtained from a woman between 18 and 29 years old in good health and CMV-seronegative.

The chain combines TRBV23-1 with TRBJ2-7; tentative D call: TRBD2 (7 bases). TRBV23-1 is marked as an open reading frame, function uncertain. The CDR3 spans 16 residues. Trimming removed 4 bases from V and 5 bases from J, with 21 bases in between. The CDR3 DNA is TGCGCCAGCAGTCTGATTTCGAGGGGGGGCTGGGACGAGCAGTACGTC. Translation gives CASSLISRGGWDEQYV.

The chain recombines TRBV4-1 with TRBJ1-1; D is uncertain. Trimming cost V 1 base and J 8 bases, with 20 bases left between them. Germline-derived CDR1 and CDR2 are MGHRA and YSYEKL. The CDR3 covers 16 residues. In DNA form, the CDR3 reads TGCGCCAGCAGCCAAGTTTACGGTCAGGAATATCACGAAGCTTTCTTT. Translated, it gives CASSQVYGQEYHEAFF.

Details on this clone: A read error may produce the germline difference seen at one junction end. This rearrangement joins TRBV7-8 to TRBJ2-4, with 8 bases aligning to TRBD1. The germline V gene has CDR1 SGHVS and CDR2 FQNEAQ. The CDR3 is made up of 12 amino acids. The CDR3 sequence: CASSKTTGGVLF. The DNA for the CDR3 is TGTGCCAGCAGTAAAACCACAGGGGGTGTTCTATTC.

The CDR3 loop reads CASSPPGQRHYGYTF. The CDR3, as DNA: TGTGCCAGCAGTCCCCCGGGACAGCGCCACTATGGCTACACCTTC. The rearrangement links TRBV28 to TRBJ1-2, with 7 nucleotides matching TRBD1. The trim removed 5 bases at V and 3 bases at J, leaving 9 bases unmatched. The CDR3 is 15 amino acids. CDR1 is MDHEN and CDR2 is SYDVKM in the germline V gene.

The chain combines TRBV11-2 with TRBJ2-7, with 7 bases identical to TRBD2. The CDR3 totals 17 residues. V lost 7 bases, J lost 2 bases, and 17 bases stayed unmatched. The V gene's germline CDR1 is SGHAT and CDR2 FQNNGV. This CDR3 reads CASKFRGPSGHTYEQYF. CDR3 sequence (DNA): TGTGCCAGCAAATTCCGCGGCCCTAGCGGTCATACCTACGAGCAGTACTTC.

This chain joins TRBV5-1 and TRBJ2-7, with D possibly matching TRBD1 (5 bases). V lost 4 bases to trimming and J lost 3 bases, with 8 bases between them. The length of the CDR3 is 12 residues. CDR1 SGHRS and CDR2 YFSETQ come from the germline V gene. The CDR3 is CASSVDNYEQYF. The CDR3 nucleotides read TGCGCCAGCAGCGTGGACAACTACGAGCAGTACTTC.

Comments on this clone: The junction does not match germline at one end; this may be a read error. The chain links TRBV5-1 to TRBJ1-2, with 10 positions matching TRBD1. The germline V gene encodes CDR1 SGHRS and CDR2 YFSETQ. CDR3 length equals 16 residues. The DNA of the CDR3 is TGCGCCAGCACCTTGACAGGGGGCGTGCTAGACTATGGCTACACCTTC. The encoded protein is CASTLTGGVLDYGYTF. Together with reference TRBV5-1 and TRBJ1-2, the CDR3 gives the full variable domain: KAGVTQTPRYLIKTRGQQVTLSCSPISGHRSVSWYQQTPGQGLQFLFEYFSETQRNKGNFPGRFSGRQFSNSRSEMNVSTLELGDSALYLCASTLTGGVLDYGYTFGSGTRLTVV.

With respect to this clone: This sample includes further DNA sequences coding for the same CDR3. V and J are TRBV6-5 and TRBJ1-1; no reliable D call. The V and J ends lost 0 bases and 4 bases respectively, with 6 bases between them. The CDR3 has 13 amino acids. Germline CDR1 MNHEY, CDR2 SVGAGI. The CDR3 sequence is CASSYSAGTEAFF. As DNA, the CDR3 is TGTGCCAGCAGTTACTCGGCAGGCACTGAAGCTTTCTTT.

The chain couples TRBV10-3 to TRBJ2-7, with 7 positions matching TRBD2. The CDR3 is 14 residues long. CDR1 and CDR2 (germline): ENHRY, SYGVKD. V shed 10 bases, J shed 0 bases, and the junction held 9 bases outside the gene matches. The DNA of the CDR3 is TGTGCCACCGGCGGCGGCGGGAGCTCCTACGAGCAGTACGTC. The encoded protein is CATGGGGSSYEQYV.

V usage is TRBV7-3 and J usage is TRBJ2-3; possibly TRBD2 for D (5 bases). Germline V gene sequence: CDR1 SGHTA, CDR2 FQGTGA. The CDR3 has 14 amino acids. V was clipped by 5 bases and J by 0 bases, with 9 bases between them. This chain's CDR3 is CASSKGASTDTQYF. The CDR3 DNA follows: TGTGCCAGCAGCAAGGGAGCAAGCACAGATACGCAGTATTTT.

The V and J genes are TRBV11-3 and TRBJ2-2; TRBD2 agrees at 10 bases. Trimming cost V 2 bases and J 2 bases; bases outside gene matches: 2. CDR3 size: 16 residues. Germline loops: CDR1 SGHNT, CDR2 YENEEA. As DNA, the CDR3 is TGTGCCAGCAGCTTACTAGCGGGAGCTAACACCGGGGAGCTGTTTTTT. Amino acid sequence: CASSLLAGANTGELFF. Supplemented by reference TRBV11-3 and TRBJ2-2, the full variable domain reads EAGVVQSPRYKIIEKKQPVAFWCNPISGHNTLYWYLQNLGQGPELLIRYENEEAVDDSQLPKDRFSAERLKGVDSTLKIQPAELGDSAVYLCASSLLAGANTGELFFGEGSRLTVL.

This sequence joins TRBV7-8 and TRBJ2-3; 8 nucleotides match TRBD2. Trimming at V came to 4 bases and at J to 2 bases, leaving 5 bases not matched to a gene. The germline V gene has CDR1 SGHVS and CDR2 FQNEAQ. CDR3 length equals 15 residues. The DNA of the CDR3 is TGTGCCAGCAGCTCTATAGCGGGACACACAGATACGCAGTATTTT. Translating gives CASSSIAGHTDTQYF. Variable domain in full (rest from reference TRBV7-8 and TRBJ2-3): GAGVSQSPRYKVAKRGQDVALRCDPISGHVSLFWYQQALGQGPEFLTYFQNEAQLDKSGLPSDRFFAERPEGSVSTLKIQRTQQEDSAVYLCASSSIAGHTDTQYFGPGTRLTVL.

J is TRBJ2-3 and V is TRBV11-3, with 7 bases that match TRBD2. The CDR3 length is 14 residues. Per germline, CDR1 SGHNT and CDR2 YENEEA. V lost 11 bases, J lost 4 bases, and 12 bases stayed unmatched. The CDR3, as DNA: TGTGCCGGACTCGCGGCGGGAGCCCCAGATACGCAGTATTTT. Its translation is CAGLAAGAPDTQYF.